The next 20 T cell receptor beta chains were all read from a single sample in a study of blood T cell repertoires in COVID-19. Clones were sequenced by immunoSEQ multiplex PCR, and TCRdb holds only the in-frame ones, with some missing. This sample has tens of thousands of clones, with about 89% found just once. The sample taken for sequencing was peripheral blood. The receptors stem from a woman in her seventies with acute or convalescent COVID-19.

This chain joins TRBV5-5 and TRBJ2-1, with 10 bases matching TRBD2. Trimming cost V 3 bases and J 9 bases; bases outside gene matches: 9. The V gene's germline CDR1 is SGHKS and CDR2 YYEKEE (reference sequence). This CDR3 contains 15 residues. This CDR3 is CASSYLAGVAGEQFF. In DNA, the CDR3 is TGTGCCAGCAGCTACCTAGCGGGAGTTGCAGGTGAGCAGTTCTTC. The entire variable domain, with the rest obtained from reference TRBV5-5 and TRBJ2-1, is as follows: DAGVTQSPTHLIKTRGQQVTLRCSPISGHKSVSWYQQVLGQGPQFIFQYYEKEERGRGNFPDRFSARQFPNYSSELNVNALLLGDSALYLCASSYLAGVAGEQFFGPGTRLTVL.

V gene TRBV5-1 combines with J gene TRBJ1-6; D is ambiguous. The CDR3 covers 18 residues. Germline CDR1 is SGHRS and CDR2 is YFSETQ. V gave up 0 bases and J gave up 0 bases, with 13 bases separating them. CDR3 DNA sequence: TGCGCCAGCAGCTTGGTTTATGGCGGGAGCTCCTATAATTCACCCCTCCACTTT. This gives the protein CASSLVYGGSSYNSPLHF.

The chain is built from TRBV10-2 and TRBJ2-1; 12 nucleotides align to TRBD2. The CDR3 spans 13 residues. CDR1 is WSHSY and CDR2 is SAAADI in the germline V gene. V shed 11 bases and J 7 bases; nucleotides not matched to a gene: 6. CDR3 in amino acids: CAARTSGENEQFF. CDR3 sequence (DNA): TGCGCCGCCCGGACTAGCGGGGAAAATGAGCAGTTCTTC.

The chain recombines TRBV24-1 with TRBJ2-6; perhaps TRBD2 as D (5 bases). CDR1 KGHDR and CDR2 SFDVKD come from the germline V gene. This CDR3 contains 13 residues. The V end was cut by 9 bases, the J end by 1 base, with 6 bases between. The DNA of the CDR3 is TGTGCCACCCGGGAATCTGGGGCCAACGTCCTGACTTTC. This gives the protein CATRESGANVLTF.

The rearrangement joins TRBV3-1 (or the pseudogene TRBV3-2) to TRBJ2-5; the match to TRBD2 covers 10 bases. V dropped 3 bases and J dropped 1; count of bases not matched to a gene: 8. The CDR3 is 17 amino acids. Germline loops: CDR1 LGHDT, CDR2 YNNKEL (reference sequence). CDR3 loop: CASSQSKGLAFQETQYF. DNA of the CDR3: TGTGCCAGCAGCCAGTCGAAGGGACTAGCGTTCCAAGAGACCCAGTACTTC.

The chain uses TRBV2 and TRBJ2-1; D is perhaps TRBD1 (6 bases). Germline V gives CDR1 SNHLY, CDR2 FYNNEI. The V and J ends lost 6 bases and 2 bases respectively, with 14 bases between them. The CDR3 runs 15 residues. For the CDR3, the DNA is TGTGCCAGCAGACACAGGGTGGAGCCCTACAATGAGCAGTTCTTC. It is translated as CASRHRVEPYNEQFF.

V gene TRBV5-1 combines with J gene TRBJ2-7, with 7 bases matching TRBD1. Germline V CDR1 and CDR2: SGHRS, YFSETQ. The CDR3 length is 14 residues. Trimming removed 0 bases from V and 0 bases from J; junction bases left unmatched: 0. In nucleotides, the CDR3 is TGCGCCAGCAGCTTGGGGGACAGCTCCTACGAGCAGTACTTC. Protein sequence: CASSLGDSSYEQYF.

The chain couples TRBV29-1 to TRBJ2-5; D remains ambiguous. The V gene's germline CDR1 is SQVTM and CDR2 ANQGSEA. V dropped 3 bases and J dropped 4 bases, with 9 bases sitting between them. The CDR3 runs 12 residues. CDR3 in amino acids: CSVEPERETQYF. CDR3 DNA sequence: TGCAGCGTTGAGCCGGAGAGAGAGACCCAGTACTTC.

The chain couples TRBV18 to TRBJ2-1, with D possibly TRBD2 on 6 matching bases. V lost 5 bases and J 5 bases, leaving 10 bases between the germline ends. The CDR3 runs 13 residues. Germline-derived CDR1 and CDR2 are KGHSH and LQKENI. The CDR3 sequence: CASSVLADNEQFF. DNA for the CDR3: TGTGCCAGCTCAGTACTAGCCGACAATGAGCAGTTCTTC.

This CDR3 is CASSSGQGAQEQYF. DNA of the CDR3: TGTGCCAGCAGTTCCGGACAGGGGGCACAAGAGCAGTACTTC. The V gene is TRBV7-9, the J gene TRBJ2-7, with 11 bases fitting TRBD1. The length of the CDR3 is 14 residues. CDR1 is SEHNR, CDR2 FQNEAQ, per germline (reference sequence). V trimming: 6 bases; J trimming: 7 bases; junction bases outside the gene matches: 8.

This clone was seen just once. V gene TRBV18 combines with J gene TRBJ1-5; 7 nucleotides align to TRBD1. J was trimmed by 7 bases and V by 1 base; bases with no gene match: 4. The CDR3 runs to 14 residues. Germline assignment: CDR1 KGHSH and CDR2 LQKENI. The CDR3 coding sequence is TGTGCCAGCTCACCACAACAGGGGAACCAGCCCCAGCATTTT. As protein: CASSPQQGNQPQHF.

The chain joins TRBV4-1 to TRBJ1-5, with TRBD1 as a possible D gene (6 bases). V gave up 4 bases and J gave up 3 bases, with 10 bases separating them. CDR1 MGHRA and CDR2 YSYEKL come from the germline V gene. The CDR3 length is 14 residues. Here the CDR3 DNA reads TGCGCCAGCAGCCCGTCAGGGGCCAATCAGCCCCAGCATTTT. Protein: CASSPSGANQPQHF.

This rearrangement joins TRBV5-1 to TRBJ2-3; 8 nucleotides match TRBD1. The V and J ends lost 6 bases and 6 bases, in that order; junction bases with no gene match: 9. The germline gives CDR1 SGHRS, CDR2 YFSETQ. The CDR3 has 14 amino acids. CDR3 nucleotide sequence: TGCGCCAGCAACCAACAAGGACAGGGCGATACGCAGTATTTT. The encoded protein is CASNQQGQGDTQYF. The full variable domain, its missing parts supplied by reference TRBV5-1 and TRBJ2-3, is KAGVTQTPRYLIKTRGQQVTLSCSPISGHRSVSWYQQTPGQGLQFLFEYFSETQRNKGNFPGRFSGRQFSNSRSEMNVSTLELGDSALYLCASNQQGQGDTQYFGPGTRLTVL.

The chain recombines TRBV11-2 with TRBJ1-2; possible D gene TRBD1, 5 bases. This CDR3 has 16 amino acids. In germline, CDR1 is SGHAT, CDR2 FQNNGV. The V and J ends lost 2 bases and 7 bases respectively, with 20 bases between them. The CDR3 DNA reads as TGTGCCAGCAGCTTAACCCCCCTCGGGGGGGAGGGTGGCTACACCTTC. This gives the protein CASSLTPLGGEGGYTF.

V usage is TRBV27 and J usage is TRBJ2-7, with TRBD2 identical over 12 bases. The CDR3 is 13 residues long. CDR1 MNHEY and CDR2 SMNVEV come from the germline V gene (reference sequence). With 9 bases clipped from V and 2 bases from J, the junction kept 2 bases outside the gene matches. The CDR3 DNA is TGTGCCAGTAGGACTAGCGGGACCTACGAGCAGTACTTC. It specifies CASRTSGTYEQYF.

The chain uses TRBV3-1 (or the pseudogene TRBV3-2) and TRBJ2-5; D is possibly TRBD2 (6 bases). The CDR3 sequence is 17 residues long. V lost 2 bases, J lost 0 bases, and 16 bases lay in between. Germline V gene lookup returns CDR1 LGHDT and CDR2 YNNKEL (reference sequence). CDR3 amino acids: CASSQNRLGRNQETQYF. DNA of the CDR3: TGTGCCAGCAGCCAAAATAGACTAGGCCGGAACCAAGAGACCCAGTACTTC.

The V and J genes are TRBV5-1 and TRBJ1-2; D possibly corresponds to TRBD1 (6 bases). This CDR3 region has 12 residues. In germline, CDR1 is SGHRS, CDR2 YFSETQ. V lost 4 bases to trimming and J lost 7 bases, with 11 bases between them. The CDR3 region has the DNA TGCGCCAGCAGCCTGGACAGTTCTGGCTACACCTTC. Translated: CASSLDSSGYTF.

The genes are TRBV29-1 and TRBJ1-1; D gene uncertain. V dropped 4 bases and J dropped 0 bases, with 12 bases sitting between them. Germline CDR1 is SQVTM and CDR2 is ANQGSEA. The CDR3 covers 14 residues. The CDR3 reads CSVGGSVMNTEAFF. The CDR3 DNA follows: TGCAGCGTTGGAGGCAGCGTCATGAACACTGAAGCTTTCTTT. Full variable domain (missing parts from reference TRBV29-1 and TRBJ1-1): SAVISQKPSRDICQRGTSLTIQCQVDSQVTMMFWYRQQPGQSLTLIATANQGSEATYESGFVIDKFPISRPNLTFSTLTVSNMSPEDSSIYLCSVGGSVMNTEAFFGQGTRLTVV.

The chain employs TRBV6-5 and TRBJ2-7; D is possibly TRBD2 (5 bases). Per germline, CDR1 MNHEY and CDR2 SVGAGI. V was trimmed by 6 bases and J by 0 bases, leaving 15 bases between them. This CDR3 region has 15 residues. The CDR3 region is CASRRAQDSSYEQYV. The CDR3, as DNA: TGTGCCAGCAGGCGGGCCCAGGACTCCTCCTACGAGCAGTACGTC.

The rearrangement joins TRBV6-5 to TRBJ2-7, with 9 bases matching TRBD1. V was pared by 0 bases and J by 5 bases, with 5 bases of the junction left unmatched. The CDR3 spans 15 residues. CDR1 is MNHEY and CDR2 is SVGAGI in the germline V gene. The CDR3 DNA reads TGTGCCAGCAGTTACTCATGGACAGGGGCCGACGAGCAGTACTTC. Translated: CASSYSWTGADEQYF.